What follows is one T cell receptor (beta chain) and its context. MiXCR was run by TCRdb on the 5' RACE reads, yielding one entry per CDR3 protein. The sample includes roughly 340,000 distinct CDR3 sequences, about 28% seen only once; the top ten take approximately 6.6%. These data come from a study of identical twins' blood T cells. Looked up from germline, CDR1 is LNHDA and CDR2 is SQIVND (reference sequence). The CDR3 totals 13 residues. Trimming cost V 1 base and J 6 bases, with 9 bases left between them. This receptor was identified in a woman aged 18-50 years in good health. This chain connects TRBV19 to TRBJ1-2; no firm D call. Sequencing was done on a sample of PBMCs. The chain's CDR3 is CASSIVLGHGYTF. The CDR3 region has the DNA TGTGCCAGTAGTATAGTCCTTGGCCATGGCTACACCTTC. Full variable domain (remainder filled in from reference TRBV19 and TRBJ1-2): DGGITQSPKYLFRKEGQNVTLSCEQNLNHDAMYWYRQDPGQGLRLIYYSQIVNDFQKGDIAEGYSVSREKKESFPLTVTSAQKNPTAFYLCASSIVLGHGYTFGSGTRLTVV.